This TCR beta chain originates from a study of T cells in Graves' hyperthyroidism and ophthalmopathy. TCR beta CDR3 regions were amplified from RNA transcripts. An initial round of RT-PCR targeting the TCR CDR3 relied on the HTBI primer set. One entry per CDR3 protein, called by TCRdb with MiXCR from the multiplex PCR reads. Found here are hundreds of thousands of distinct CDR3 sequences, approximately 40% of them singletons; the top ten hold approximately 8.7%. This CDR3 contains 15 residues. CDR1 is MNHEY and CDR2 is SVGAGI in the germline V gene. Germline trimming cut 4 bases from V and 8 bases from J; bases unmatched to any gene: 12. As concerns this clonotype: Given the absence of the conserved phenylalanine or tryptophan at the CDR3 end, a read error is likely.

The genes are TRBV6-5 and TRBJ1-2; 8 bases agree with TRBD1. The sequence was collected from a man aged 18 to 30 with Graves' hyperthyroidism. Sequencing was performed on blood. The CDR3 is CASSSDREVVGGYTL. DNA for the CDR3: TGTGCCAGCAGTTCGGACAGGGAAGTGGTCGGGGGCTACACCCTC.